This T cell receptor beta chain was obtained from a study of blood T cells in healthy people across ages. Study results and caveats: As naive T cell percentage varied, TCR beta diversity correlated strongly with it. A roughly linear fall in TCR beta diversity per million T cells was seen with increasing age.

This CDR3 contains 15 residues. V lost 6 bases and J 1 base, leaving 15 bases between the germline ends. Sample-barcoded 5' priming and a J-beta primer mix drove a second PCR of about 7 to 12 cycles. Each cDNA was tagged by a template-switch adaptor containing 12 random nucleotides. TCRdb re-called the 5' RACE reads with MiXCR, one entry per CDR3 protein. The profile shows over a million distinct CDR3 sequences, 35% to 45% of them singletons. On this clonotype: Antigen: not known.

This sequence originates from a woman aged 18-30 years in good health. The chain recombines TRBV12-3 or TRBV12-4 with TRBJ1-1; tentative D call: TRBD1 (5 bases). Material for sequencing was blood. CDR3 region: CASSAGTRANTEAFF. CDR3 in DNA: TGTGCCAGCAGCGCCGGGACCCGAGCGAACACTGAAGCTTTCTTT.